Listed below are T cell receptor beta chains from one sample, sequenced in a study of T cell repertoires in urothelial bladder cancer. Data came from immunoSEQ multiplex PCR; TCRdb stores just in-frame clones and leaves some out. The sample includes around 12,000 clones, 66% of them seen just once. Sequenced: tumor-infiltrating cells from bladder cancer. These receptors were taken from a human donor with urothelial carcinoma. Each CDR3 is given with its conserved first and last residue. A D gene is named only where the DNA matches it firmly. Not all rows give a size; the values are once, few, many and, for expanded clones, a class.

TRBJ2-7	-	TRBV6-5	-	TGTGCCAGCAGTTACGAGAGGCACCCTCCCTACGAGCAGTACTTC	CASSYERHPPYEQYF
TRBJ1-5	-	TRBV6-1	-	TGTGCCAGCAGTGATGGGTATCGGGGGAGGCCCCAGCATTTT	CASSDGYRGRPQHF
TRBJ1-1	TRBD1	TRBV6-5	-	TGTGCCAGCAGTTACCAGCCGGGACAGTGGAACACTGAAGCTTTCTTT	CASSYQPGQWNTEAFF
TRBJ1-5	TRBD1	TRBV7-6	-	TGTGCCAGCAGCCAAGGACAGGGGTGGGATCAGCCCCAGCATTTT	CASSQGQGWDQPQHF
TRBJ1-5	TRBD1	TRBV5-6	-	TGTGCCAGCAGCTTGGGACAGGGAGATCAGCCCCAGCATTTT	CASSLGQGDQPQHF
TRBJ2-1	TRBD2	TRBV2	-	TGTGCCAGCAGGGGACTAGGAGGCAATGAGCAGTTCTTC	CASRGLGGNEQFF
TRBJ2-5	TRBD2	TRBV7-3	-	TGTGCCAGCAGCCGGGGACTAGCGGGGGCGGGAGAGACCCAGTACTTC	CASSRGLAGAGETQYF
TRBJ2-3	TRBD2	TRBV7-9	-	TGTGCCAGCAGCCTCCAGAGGGGACTAGCGACAGATACGCAGTATTTT	CASSLQRGLATDTQYF
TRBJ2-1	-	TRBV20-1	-	TGCAGTACCGGACGGAACAATGAGCAGTTCTTC	CSTGRNNEQFF
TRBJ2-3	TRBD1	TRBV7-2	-	TGTGCCAGCAGCCCCAGACAGGGGGAGTCGGTTACGCAGTATTTT	CASSPRQGESVTQYF
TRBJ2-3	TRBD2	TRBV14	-	TGTGCCAGCAGCCAAGGGTACCCGGGACTAGCGGGGTTAAGAACAGATACGCAGTATTTT	CASSQGYPGLAGLRTDTQYF
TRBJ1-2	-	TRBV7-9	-	TGTGCCAGCACCCATAGCGATCCGGGGAACTATGGCTACACCTTC	CASTHSDPGNYGYTF
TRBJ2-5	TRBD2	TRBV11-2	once	TGTGCCAGCAGCTTAATGGGGACTAGCGGGGGCCGGGGAGAGACCCAGTACTTC	CASSLMGTSGGRGETQYF
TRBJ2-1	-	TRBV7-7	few	TGTGCCAGCAGCTTAACTAGCCGCCATGAGCAGTTCTTC	CASSLTSRHEQFF
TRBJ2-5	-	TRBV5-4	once	TGTGCCAGCAGCTTGCGGACAGTGCAAGAGACCCAGTACTTC	CASSLRTVQETQYF
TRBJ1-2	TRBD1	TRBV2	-	TGTGCCAGCACCGAGACAGGGCGTAGCGGCTACACCTTC	CASTETGRSGYTF
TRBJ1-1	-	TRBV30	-	TGTGCCTGGAGTGATACAGGGTCAAGCACTGAAGCTTTCTTT	CAWSDTGSSTEAFF
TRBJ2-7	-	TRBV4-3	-	TGCGCCAGCAGCCATACTGGACTCTTCTGCGAGCAGTACTTC	CASSHTGLFCEQYF
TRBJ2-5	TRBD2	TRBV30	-	TGTGCCCGAGGAGCGGCGGGGGGGCAAGAGACCCAGTACTTC	CARGAAGGQETQYF
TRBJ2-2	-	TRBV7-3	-	TGTGCCAGCAGCCTCCAGAGAACCGGGGAGCTGTTTTTT	CASSLQRTGELFF